The present T cell receptor beta chain was sequenced within a study of shared clonotypes between healthy human individuals. Clones were read by immunoSEQ multiplex PCR, and TCRdb kept only the in-frame ones, dropping some. The sample has fewer than 600,000 clones; around 76% are singletons. With V trimmed by 1 base and J by 4 bases, 5 bases remained unmatched. The CDR3 consists of 15 residues. The germline V gene has CDR1 LNHNV and CDR2 YYDKDF (reference sequence). Note on this clone: A single base is all that separates this from a far larger clone, so a read error is likely. Other DNA sequences in the sample encode the same CDR3.

The sequencing sample was made of PBMCs. The sequence was collected from a middle-aged woman in good health. Some clones in this sample may be carry-over from other donors' samples. The V gene is TRBV15, the J gene TRBJ1-1; 8 nucleotides line up with TRBD1. CDR3 in DNA: TGTGCCACCAGCAGAGGGACAGGGTACTTCACTGAAGCTTTCTTT. Translated, it gives CATSRGTGYFTEAFF.